This section outlines one T cell receptor (beta chain) sequence together with its context. Per the original data handling: Amplifying reference gene primers gave estimates of nucleated cell counts. Generated by immunoSEQ multiplex PCR, the TCRdb table keeps only in-frame clones and is missing some. D and trimming were read from the DNA, whereas the V and J calls and clone size are those reported in that table. The sample has 250,000 to 350,000 clones, roughly 80% seen once; the top ten hold more than 1.4%. The sample belongs to a study of blood T cell repertoires in COVID-19. Study-wide background: Sample material is recorded as cDNA or gDNA derived from T cells, B-cell-depleted T cells, or PBMCs.

Germline lookup yields CDR1 MGHRA and CDR2 YSYEKL. The CDR3 consists of 17 residues. V lost 0 bases, J lost 6 bases, and 9 bases stayed unmatched. The chain is built from TRBV4-1 and TRBJ2-3; 10 bases fit TRBD2. The material sequenced was peripheral blood. The sequence derives from a human donor with COVID-19, enrolled during active disease. The donor label of this sample is uncertain. The CDR3 protein is CASSQDGLAGEADTQYF. The DNA of the CDR3 is TGCGCCAGCAGCCAAGATGGGCTAGCGGGAGAAGCTGATACGCAGTATTTT.